Listed here are 19 T cell receptor beta chains from one sample, sequenced in a study of blood T cells in healthy people across ages (dated by TCRdb to between 2014 and 2016). Receptor amplification or capture employed 5' RACE. The data were produced on an Illumina HiSeq 2500. A second PCR of about 6 to 12 cycles was run with a J-beta primer mix and a sample-barcoded 5' primer. TCRdb itself trimmed the public reads at Q25 with fastp, ran MiXCR and retained productive beta chains. Rows are combined by CDR3 protein, so each entry shows the most common genes and DNA. This sample lists some 700,000 distinct CDR3 sequences; about 20% were detected once. Around a fifth of the sample goes to the ten largest clones. The sample taken for sequencing was blood. The receptors shown here come from a man aged 70-80 years in good health.

This clonotype appeared a few times. V and J are TRBV20-1 and TRBJ1-5, with D unresolved. CDR1 and CDR2 from the germline V gene are DFQATT and SNEGSKA (reference sequence). This CDR3 comprises 13 residues. V dropped 3 bases and J dropped 1 base, with 7 bases sitting between them. The CDR3 region is CSASGRSNQPQHF. CDR3 DNA sequence: TGCAGTGCTAGTGGACGGAGCAATCAGCCCCAGCATTTT.

This clonotype was seen more than once but under ten times. The chain is built from TRBV6-2 or TRBV6-3 and TRBJ2-7; 14 positions match TRBD2. Matching the DNA end better, TRBJ2-1 makes the J call doubtful. CDR1 MNHEY and CDR2 SVGEGT come from the germline V gene. This CDR3 is built from 15 residues. CDR3 loop: CASSYPGLAGVGQFF. The CDR3 DNA sequence: TGTGCCAGCAGTTACCCGGGACTAGCGGGAGTAGGGCAGTTCTTC.

This clonotype has only a few counts. The chain joins TRBV6-6 to TRBJ1-4; a possible D gene is TRBD1 (5 bases). Germline V gives CDR1 MNHNY, CDR2 SVGAGI (reference sequence). The CDR3 length is 15 residues. Deletions cut 6 bases from V and 8 bases from J, with 19 bases between. The CDR3 is CASRYTLLGDEKLFF. CDR3 nucleotides: TGTGCCAGCAGATACACCCTATTGGGGGACGAAAAACTGTTTTTT.

V gene TRBV29-1 combines with J gene TRBJ1-2, with 9 bases lining up with TRBD1. Germline assignment: CDR1 SQVTM and CDR2 ANQGSEA. This CDR3 comprises 11 residues. The V segment lost 5 bases and the J segment 8 bases; nucleotides outside the gene matches: 3. The CDR3 DNA reads TGCAGCGTTCGGGACAGGGAAGGCTACACCTTC. This codes for CSVRDREGYTF.

The chain is built from TRBV7-9 and TRBJ1-5, with 7 bases that match TRBD1. The CDR3 totals 13 residues. V lost 7 bases and J lost 8; bases outside the gene matches: 8. The germline CDR1 and CDR2 sequences are SEHNR and FQNEAQ (reference sequence). The CDR3 nucleotides read TGTGCCAGCAATGCAGGGGGTTTCGAGCCCCAGCATTTT. Amino acid sequence: CASNAGGFEPQHF. The variable domain in full, completed from reference TRBV7-9 and TRBJ1-5, reads DTGVSQNPRHKITKRGQNVTFRCDPISEHNRLYWYRQTLGQGPEFLTYFQNEAQLEKSRLLSDRFSAERPKGSFSTLEIQRTEQGDSAMYLCASNAGGFEPQHFGDGTRLSIL.

The chain links TRBV27 to TRBJ1-2; 11 bases fit TRBD1. With 6 bases clipped from V and 3 bases from J, the junction kept 3 bases outside the gene matches. Germline V gene lookup returns CDR1 MNHEY and CDR2 SMNVEV (reference sequence). The length of the CDR3 is 14 residues. The CDR3 region is CASRGQGEHYGYTF. CDR3 nucleotide sequence: TGTGCCAGCAGGGGACAGGGGGAACACTATGGCTACACCTTC.

This chain connects TRBV10-3 to TRBJ2-5, with D maybe TRBD2 (6 bases). The J call is uncertain, as TRBJ2-7 better fits the DNA end. The CDR3 loop spans 11 amino acids. Germline loops: CDR1 ENHRY, CDR2 SYGVKD. The CDR3 sequence: CASRTGDEQYV. The CDR3 DNA sequence: TGTGCCTCCCGCACGGGGGACGAGCAGTACGTC.

This clonotype was seen a handful of times. This rearrangement joins TRBV5-1 to TRBJ2-3; the D is unclear. Trimming stripped 5 bases from V and 2 bases from J, with 15 bases between. CDR1 is SGHRS and CDR2 is YFSETQ in the germline V gene. CDR3 length: 15 residues. The CDR3 loop is CASRAGLPITDTQYF. The CDR3 DNA sequence: TGCGCCAGCAGGGCTGGCCTTCCTATCACAGATACGCAGTATTTT.

In its sample, this clonotype was seen a few times. The chain couples TRBV7-6 to TRBJ2-5; D might be TRBD1 (6 bases). The CDR3 sequence is 14 residues long. Germline assignment: CDR1 SGHVS and CDR2 FNYEAQ. Deletions cut 4 bases from V and 4 bases from J, with 13 bases between. CDR3 residues: CASSSWTAAETQYF. The CDR3 DNA reads TGTGCCAGCAGCTCTTGGACAGCTGCAGAGACCCAGTACTTC.

CDR3 loop: CASSFLGQGAPNTEAFF. CDR3 coding DNA: TGTGCCAGCAGCTTTTTGGGACAGGGGGCTCCGAACACTGAAGCTTTCTTT. This chain uses TRBV11-2 with TRBJ1-1, with 12 nucleotides matching TRBD1. The CDR3 loop spans 17 amino acids. Germline CDR1 reads SGHAT; CDR2 reads FQNNGV. V lost 3 bases, J lost 1 base, and 6 bases stayed unmatched.

This chain links TRBV7-2 with TRBJ2-2; 7 bases line up with TRBD1. The CDR3 covers 15 residues. Trimming at V came to 5 bases and at J to 5 bases, leaving 8 bases not matched to a gene. The germline gives CDR1 SGHTA, CDR2 FQGNSA. The CDR3 region is CASSARQGLTGELFF. In nucleotides, the CDR3 is TGTGCCAGCAGCGCACGACAGGGTTTGACCGGGGAGCTGTTTTTT. The variable domain in full, with the rest retrieved from reference TRBV7-2 and TRBJ2-2, is GAGVSQSPSNKVTEKGKDVELRCDPISGHTALYWYRQSLGQGLEFLIYFQGNSAPDKSGLPSDRFSAERTGGSVSTLTIQRTQQEDSAVYLCASSARQGLTGELFFGEGSRLTVL.

Only a few counts were recorded for this clonotype. This rearrangement joins TRBV29-1 to TRBJ2-3, with D uncertain. The CDR3 runs 14 residues. Trimming pared 7 bases from V and 2 bases from J, leaving 16 bases between. Germline-derived CDR1 and CDR2 are SQVTM and ANQGSEA. The CDR3 loop reads CSGSRATATDTQYF. CDR3 bases: TGCAGCGGTTCCCGGGCGACCGCCACAGATACGCAGTATTTT.

This clonotype was counted between two and nine times. The rearrangement uses TRBV20-1 and TRBJ2-5; 11 bases are a match to TRBD2. The J call is doubtful: the DNA matches TRBJ2-1 better. The V gene's germline CDR1 is DFQATT and CDR2 SNEGSKA (reference sequence). CDR3 length equals 15 residues. The CDR3 sequence is CSAKPGLAEANEQFF. CDR3 nucleotide sequence: TGCAGTGCTAAACCGGGACTAGCGGAAGCCAATGAGCAGTTCTTC.

This clonotype was counted between two and nine times. The genes are TRBV12-3 or TRBV12-4 and TRBJ1-1; TRBD1 might be the D (5 bases). The CDR3 runs 16 residues. Trimming removed 4 bases from V and 4 bases from J, with 19 bases in between. The CDR3 region has the DNA TGTGCCAGCAGTTCCGATGGGGGTCGTTCGGTCACTGAAGCTTTCTTT. It is translated as CASSSDGGRSVTEAFF.

The sample holds a few counts of this clonotype. This chain joins TRBV6-5 and TRBJ2-5; tentatively, D is TRBD1 or TRBD2 (5 bases each). V was trimmed by 7 bases and J by 0 bases, leaving 9 bases between them. Germline loops: CDR1 MNHEY, CDR2 SVGAGI. This CDR3 has 13 residues. CDR3 nucleotides: TGTGCCAGCAACGGGGCCAACCAAGAGACCCAGTACTTC. This codes for CASNGANQETQYF.

This clonotype was recorded a few times. The gene calls are TRBV10-3 and TRBJ2-2; D may be TRBD2 (5 bases). Germline CDR1 reads ENHRY; CDR2 reads SYGVKD. The CDR3 totals 13 residues. Trimming removed 4 bases at V and 8 bases at J, with 11 bases between. The CDR3 nucleotides read TGTGCCATCAGTGCGGACTTGTTTGGGGAGCTGTTTTTT. Its protein product is CAISADLFGELFF.

V gene TRBV19 combines with J gene TRBJ2-3; D is unresolved. The germline V and J ends were trimmed by 4 bases and 2 bases, with 13 bases remaining between them. Germline V gene data show CDR1 as LNHDA and CDR2 as SQIVND (reference sequence). This CDR3 contains 15 residues. The CDR3 loop reads CASSNRRVPTDTQYF. The CDR3 DNA follows: TGTGCCAGTAGTAATAGACGGGTACCCACAGATACGCAGTATTTT.

This clonotype was seen a handful of times. The chain employs TRBV29-1 and TRBJ2-7, with 9 bases matching TRBD1. From germline, CDR1 is SQVTM and CDR2 ANQGSEA. J was trimmed by 3 bases and V by 3 bases; bases with no gene match: 3. This CDR3 has 13 residues. The CDR3 reads CSVETGGYYEQYF. The CDR3, as DNA: TGCAGCGTTGAGACAGGGGGGTACTACGAGCAGTACTTC.

The CDR3, as DNA: TGCGCCAGCAGCCAGCTGGGACAGGGGGCGTACAATGAGCAGTTCTTC. Protein sequence: CASSQLGQGAYNEQFF. This chain connects TRBV4-3 to TRBJ2-1; 12 bases agree with TRBD1. This CDR3 spans 16 amino acids. Germline-derived CDR1 and CDR2 are LGHNA and YSLEER. Germline trimming cut 3 bases from V and 4 bases from J; bases unmatched to any gene: 4.